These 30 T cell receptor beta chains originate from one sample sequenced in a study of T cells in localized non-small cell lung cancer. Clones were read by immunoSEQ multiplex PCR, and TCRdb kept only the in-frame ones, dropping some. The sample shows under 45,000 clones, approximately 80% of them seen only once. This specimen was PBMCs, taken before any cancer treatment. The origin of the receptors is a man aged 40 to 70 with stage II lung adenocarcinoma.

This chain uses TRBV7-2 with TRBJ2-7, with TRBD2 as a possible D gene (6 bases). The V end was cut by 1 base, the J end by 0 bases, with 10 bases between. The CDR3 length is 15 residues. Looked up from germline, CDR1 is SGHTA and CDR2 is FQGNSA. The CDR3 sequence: CASSLVPGVSYEQYF. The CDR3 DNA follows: TGTGCCAGCAGCTTAGTACCGGGAGTCTCCTACGAGCAGTACTTC.

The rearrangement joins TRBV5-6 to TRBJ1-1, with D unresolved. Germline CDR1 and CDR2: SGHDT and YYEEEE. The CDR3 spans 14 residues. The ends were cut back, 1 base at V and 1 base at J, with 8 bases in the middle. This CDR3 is CASSLYLQNTEAFF. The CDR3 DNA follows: TGTGCCAGCAGCTTGTACTTGCAGAACACTGAAGCTTTCTTT. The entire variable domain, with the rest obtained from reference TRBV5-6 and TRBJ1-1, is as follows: DAGVTQSPTHLIKTRGQQVTLRCSPKSGHDTVSWYQQALGQGPQFIFQYYEEEERQRGNFPDRFSGHQFPNYSSELNVNALLLGDSALYLCASSLYLQNTEAFFGQGTRLTVV.

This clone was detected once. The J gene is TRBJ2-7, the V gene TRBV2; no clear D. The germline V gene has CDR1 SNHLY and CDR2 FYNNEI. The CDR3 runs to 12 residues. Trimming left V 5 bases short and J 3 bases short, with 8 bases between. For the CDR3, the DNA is TGTGCCAGCAGTAAAACTCACTACGAGCAGTACTTC. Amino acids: CASSKTHYEQYF.

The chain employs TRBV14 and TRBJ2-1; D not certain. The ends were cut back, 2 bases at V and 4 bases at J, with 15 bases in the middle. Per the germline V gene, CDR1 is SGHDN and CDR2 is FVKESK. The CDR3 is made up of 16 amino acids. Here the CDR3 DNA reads TGTGCCAGCAGCCAAAAATTCCTGGGCCTTTACAATGAGCAGTTCTTC. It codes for CASSQKFLGLYNEQFF.

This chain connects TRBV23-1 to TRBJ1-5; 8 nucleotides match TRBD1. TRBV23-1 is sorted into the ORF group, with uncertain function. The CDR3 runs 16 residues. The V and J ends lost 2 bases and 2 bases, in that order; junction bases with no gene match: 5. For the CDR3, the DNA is TGCGCCAGCAGTCAAAGGACAGGGTATGGCAATCAGCCCCAGCATTTT. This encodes CASSQRTGYGNQPQHF.

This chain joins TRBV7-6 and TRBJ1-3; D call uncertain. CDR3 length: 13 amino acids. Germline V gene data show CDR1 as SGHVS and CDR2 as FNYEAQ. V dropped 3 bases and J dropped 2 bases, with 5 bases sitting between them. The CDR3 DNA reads TGTGCCAGCAGCTTTGGTACTGGAAACACCATATATTTT. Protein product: CASSFGTGNTIYF.

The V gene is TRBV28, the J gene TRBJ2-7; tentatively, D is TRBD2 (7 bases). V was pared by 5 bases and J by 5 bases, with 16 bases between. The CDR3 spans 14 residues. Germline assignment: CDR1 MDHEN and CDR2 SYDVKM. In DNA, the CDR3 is TGTGCCAGCAGTAATCCGGGGGGCCTCGACGAGCAGTACTTC. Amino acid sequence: CASSNPGGLDEQYF. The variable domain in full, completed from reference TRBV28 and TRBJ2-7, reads DVKVTQSSRYLVKRTGEKVFLECVQDMDHENMFWYRQDPGLGLRLIYFSYDVKMKEKGDIPEGYSVSREKKERFSLILESASTNQTSMYLCASSNPGGLDEQYFGPGTRLTVT.

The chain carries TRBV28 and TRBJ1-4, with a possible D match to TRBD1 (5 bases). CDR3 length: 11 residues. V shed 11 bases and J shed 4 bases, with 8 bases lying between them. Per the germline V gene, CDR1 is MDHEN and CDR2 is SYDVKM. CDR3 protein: CAWGDNEKLFF. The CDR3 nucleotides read TGTGCCTGGGGGGATAATGAAAAACTGTTTTTT. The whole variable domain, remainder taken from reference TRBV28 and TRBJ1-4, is DVKVTQSSRYLVKRTGEKVFLECVQDMDHENMFWYRQDPGLGLRLIYFSYDVKMKEKGDIPEGYSVSREKKERFSLILESASTNQTSMYLCAWGDNEKLFFGSGTQLSVL.

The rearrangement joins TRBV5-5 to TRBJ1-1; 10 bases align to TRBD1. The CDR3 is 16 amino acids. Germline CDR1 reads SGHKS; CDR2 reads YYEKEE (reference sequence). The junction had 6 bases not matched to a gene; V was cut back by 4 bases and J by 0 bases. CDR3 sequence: CASSPETGGLNTEAFF. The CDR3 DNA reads TGTGCCAGCAGCCCGGAGACAGGGGGCCTGAACACTGAAGCTTTCTTT.

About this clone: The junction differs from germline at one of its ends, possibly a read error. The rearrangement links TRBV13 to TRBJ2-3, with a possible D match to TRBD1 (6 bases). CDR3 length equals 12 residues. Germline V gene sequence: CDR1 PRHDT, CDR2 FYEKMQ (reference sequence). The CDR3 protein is CASSLGQKTQYF. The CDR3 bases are TGTGCCAGCAGCCTAGGACAGAAAACGCAGTATTTT. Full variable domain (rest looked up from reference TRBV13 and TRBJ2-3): AAGVIQSPRHLIKEKRETATLKCYPIPRHDTVYWYQQGPGQDPQFLISFYEKMQSDKGSIPDRFSAQQFSDYHSELNMSSLELGDSALYFCASSLGQKTQYFGPGTRLTVL.

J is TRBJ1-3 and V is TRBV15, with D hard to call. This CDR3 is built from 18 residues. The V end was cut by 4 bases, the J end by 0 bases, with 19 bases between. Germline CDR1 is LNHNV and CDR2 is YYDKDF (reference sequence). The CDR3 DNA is TGTGCCACCAGCATCTGGCCGTCACCTATAAGCTCTGGAAACACCATATATTTT. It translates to CATSIWPSPISSGNTIYF.

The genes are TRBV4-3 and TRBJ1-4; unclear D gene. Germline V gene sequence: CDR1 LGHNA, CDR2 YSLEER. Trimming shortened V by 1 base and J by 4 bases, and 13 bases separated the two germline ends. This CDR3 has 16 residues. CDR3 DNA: TGCGCCAGCAGCCAAGGTCGGACCGTGGGTAATGAAAAACTGTTTTTT. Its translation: CASSQGRTVGNEKLFF.

CDR3 sequence reads: CASSPTGRIRIGSGNTIYF. DNA for the CDR3: TGTGCCAGCAGCCCAACAGGGAGGATTAGAATCGGGTCTGGAAACACCATATATTTT. The chain employs TRBV7-9 and TRBJ1-3; tentatively, D is TRBD1 (6 bases). This CDR3 spans 19 amino acids. Per germline, CDR1 SEHNR and CDR2 FQNEAQ (reference sequence). Trimming took 5 bases from V and 1 from J, leaving 24 bases between them. The whole variable domain, filled in from reference TRBV7-9 and TRBJ1-3, reads DTGVSQNPRHKITKRGQNVTFRCDPISEHNRLYWYRQTLGQGPEFLTYFQNEAQLEKSRLLSDRFSAERPKGSFSTLEIQRTEQGDSAMYLCASSPTGRIRIGSGNTIYFGEGSWLTVV.

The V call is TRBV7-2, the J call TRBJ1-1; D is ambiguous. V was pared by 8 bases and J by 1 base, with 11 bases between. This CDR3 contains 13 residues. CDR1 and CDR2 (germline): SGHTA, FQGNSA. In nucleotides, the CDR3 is TGTGCCAGCCGACGGGCCGAGAACACTGAAGCTTTCTTT. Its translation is CASRRAENTEAFF. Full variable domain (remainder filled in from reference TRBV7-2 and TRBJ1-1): GAGVSQSPSNKVTEKGKDVELRCDPISGHTALYWYRQSLGQGLEFLIYFQGNSAPDKSGLPSDRFSAERTGGSVSTLTIQRTQQEDSAVYLCASRRAENTEAFFGQGTRLTVV.

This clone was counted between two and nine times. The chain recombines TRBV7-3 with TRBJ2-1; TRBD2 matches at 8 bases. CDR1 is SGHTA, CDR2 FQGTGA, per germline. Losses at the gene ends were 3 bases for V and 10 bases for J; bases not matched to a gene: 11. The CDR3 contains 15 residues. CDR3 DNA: TGTGCCAGCAGCTTCGGGACTAGGGGGTTAGGAGAGCAGTTCTTC. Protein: CASSFGTRGLGEQFF.

CDR3 sequence: CASSRATGLNEKLFF. CDR3 nucleotide sequence: TGTGCCAGCAGCCGGGCGACAGGCCTTAATGAAAAACTGTTTTTT. The V and J genes are TRBV5-6 and TRBJ1-4, with D maybe TRBD1 (6 bases). V was pared by 4 bases and J by 4 bases, with 14 bases between. This CDR3 comprises 15 residues. Germline CDR1 SGHDT, CDR2 YYEEEE.

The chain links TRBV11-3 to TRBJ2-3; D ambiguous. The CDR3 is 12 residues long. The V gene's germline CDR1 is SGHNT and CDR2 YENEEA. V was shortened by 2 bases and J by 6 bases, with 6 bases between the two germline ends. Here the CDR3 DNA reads TGTGCCAGCAGCTTAAATTTGGATACGCAGTATTTT. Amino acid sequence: CASSLNLDTQYF.

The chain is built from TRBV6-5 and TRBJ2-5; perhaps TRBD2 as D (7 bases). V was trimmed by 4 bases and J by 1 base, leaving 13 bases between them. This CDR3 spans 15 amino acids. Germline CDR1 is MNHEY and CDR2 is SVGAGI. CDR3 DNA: TGTGCCAGCAGTTGGGGGGGGCAGGGCCAAGAGACCCAGTACTTC. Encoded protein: CASSWGGQGQETQYF.

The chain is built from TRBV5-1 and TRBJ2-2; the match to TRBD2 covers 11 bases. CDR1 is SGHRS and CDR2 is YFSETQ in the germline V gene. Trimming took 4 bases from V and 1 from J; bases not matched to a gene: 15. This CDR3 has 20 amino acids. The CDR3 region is CASSKEPPGLAAQNTGELFF. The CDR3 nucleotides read TGCGCCAGCAGCAAGGAACCTCCGGGACTAGCGGCCCAGAACACCGGGGAGCTGTTTTTT.

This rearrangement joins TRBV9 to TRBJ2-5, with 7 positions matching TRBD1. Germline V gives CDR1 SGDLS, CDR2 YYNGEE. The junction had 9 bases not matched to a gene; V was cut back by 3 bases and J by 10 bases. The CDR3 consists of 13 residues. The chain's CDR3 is CASSERQGQGQYF. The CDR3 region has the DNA TGTGCCAGCAGCGAGAGACAGGGCCAGGGCCAGTACTTC.

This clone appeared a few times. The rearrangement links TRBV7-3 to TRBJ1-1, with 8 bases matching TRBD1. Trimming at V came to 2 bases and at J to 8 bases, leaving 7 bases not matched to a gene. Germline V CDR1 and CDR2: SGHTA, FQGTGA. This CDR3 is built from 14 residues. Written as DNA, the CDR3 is TGTGCCAGCAGCTTAGGGTCAGGGGGCCACGAAGCTTTCTTT. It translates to CASSLGSGGHEAFF. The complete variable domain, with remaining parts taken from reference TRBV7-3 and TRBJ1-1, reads GAGVSQTPSNKVTEKGKYVELRCDPISGHTALYWYRQSLGQGPEFLIYFQGTGAADDSGLPNDRFFAVRPEGSVSTLKIQRTERGDSAVYLCASSLGSGGHEAFFGQGTRLTVV.

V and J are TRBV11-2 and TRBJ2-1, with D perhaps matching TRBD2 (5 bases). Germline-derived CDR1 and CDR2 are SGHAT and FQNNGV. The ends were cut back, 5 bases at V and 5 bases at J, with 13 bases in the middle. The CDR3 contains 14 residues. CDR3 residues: CASSPSPADNEQFF. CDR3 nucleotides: TGTGCCAGCAGCCCCAGTCCAGCGGACAATGAGCAGTTCTTC. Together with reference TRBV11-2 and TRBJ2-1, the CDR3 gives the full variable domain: EAGVAQSPRYKIIEKRQSVAFWCNPISGHATLYWYQQILGQGPKLLIQFQNNGVVDDSQLPKDRFSAERLKGVDSTLKIQPAKLEDSAVYLCASSPSPADNEQFFGPGTRLTVL.

The DNA of the CDR3 is TGTGCCAGCTTCCCGGACAGGGGAGAGACCCAGTACTTC. Residues: CASFPDRGETQYF. The rearrangement links TRBV18 to TRBJ2-5; 9 bases are shared with TRBD1. The CDR3 runs 13 residues. J lost 4 bases, V lost 7 bases, and 4 bases had no gene match. Per the germline V gene, CDR1 is KGHSH and CDR2 is LQKENI.

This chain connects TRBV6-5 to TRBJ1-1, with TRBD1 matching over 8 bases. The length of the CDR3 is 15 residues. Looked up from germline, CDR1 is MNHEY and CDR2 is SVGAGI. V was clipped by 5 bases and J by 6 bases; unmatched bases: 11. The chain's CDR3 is CASSRSGTGPSEAFF. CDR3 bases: TGTGCCAGCAGTCGTTCCGGGACAGGCCCATCTGAAGCTTTCTTT.

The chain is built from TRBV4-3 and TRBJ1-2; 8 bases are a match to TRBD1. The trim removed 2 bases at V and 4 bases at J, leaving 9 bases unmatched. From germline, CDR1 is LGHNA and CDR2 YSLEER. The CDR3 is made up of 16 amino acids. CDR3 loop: CASSQSTGTGLYGYTF. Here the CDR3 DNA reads TGCGCCAGCAGCCAAAGTACCGGGACAGGACTCTATGGCTACACCTTC.

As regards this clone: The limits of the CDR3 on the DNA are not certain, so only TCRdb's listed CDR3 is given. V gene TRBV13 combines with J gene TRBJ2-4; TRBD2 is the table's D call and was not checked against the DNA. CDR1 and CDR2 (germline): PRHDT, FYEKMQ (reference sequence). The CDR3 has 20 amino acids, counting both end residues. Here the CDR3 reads CASSFGPGLAGGLAKNIQYF.

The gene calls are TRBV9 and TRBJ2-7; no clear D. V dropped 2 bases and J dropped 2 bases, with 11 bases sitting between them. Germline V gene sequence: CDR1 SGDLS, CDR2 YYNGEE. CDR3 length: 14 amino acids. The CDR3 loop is CASSVGVETYEQYF. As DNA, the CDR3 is TGTGCCAGCAGCGTTGGGGTTGAGACCTACGAGCAGTACTTC.

CDR3 coding DNA: TGCAGCGTTGCGGACAGTTTGAATTCACCCCTCCACTTT. It is translated as CSVADSLNSPLHF. The genes are TRBV29-1 and TRBJ1-6; D is perhaps TRBD1 (6 bases). Germline CDR1 reads SQVTM; CDR2 reads ANQGSEA. The CDR3 has 13 residues. V was cut by 4 bases and J by 7 bases, with 11 bases left in between.

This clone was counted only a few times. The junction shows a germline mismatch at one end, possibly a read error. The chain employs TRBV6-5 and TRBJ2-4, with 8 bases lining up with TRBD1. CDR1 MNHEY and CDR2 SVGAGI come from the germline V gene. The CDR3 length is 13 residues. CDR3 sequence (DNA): TGTGCCAGCAGTTGGGACAGGAAAAGCATTCAGTACTTC. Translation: CASSWDRKSIQYF.

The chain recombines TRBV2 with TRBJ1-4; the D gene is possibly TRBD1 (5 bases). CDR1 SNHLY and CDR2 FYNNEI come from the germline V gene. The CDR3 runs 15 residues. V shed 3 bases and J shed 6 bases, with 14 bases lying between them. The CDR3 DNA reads TGTGCCAGCAGTGACATTCTGGGGCGGGATGAAAAACTGTTTTTT. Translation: CASSDILGRDEKLFF. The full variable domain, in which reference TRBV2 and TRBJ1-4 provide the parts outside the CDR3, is EPEVTQTPSHQVTQMGQEVILRCVPISNHLYFYWYRQILGQKVEFLVSFYNNEISEKSEIFDDQFSVERPDGSNFTLKIRSTKLEDSAMYFCASSDILGRDEKLFFGSGTQLSVL.